This T cell receptor beta chain came from a study of T cell changes during pregnancy in multiple sclerosis. Profiled with immunoSEQ multiplex PCR; TCRdb holds only in-frame clones, not every one. Of fewer than 45,000 clones in the sample, more than 85% were seen once. This CDR3 is built from 12 residues. V lost 2 bases, J lost 12 bases, and 8 bases lay in between. Per the germline V gene, CDR1 is MGHRA and CDR2 is YSYEKL. The chain employs TRBV4-1 and TRBJ2-6; unclear D gene. This TCR came from a female donor with multiple sclerosis, enrolled in a pregnancy study. The source material was CD4+ T cells from peripheral blood mononuclear cells, sampled in the third trimester of pregnancy. The CDR3, as DNA: TGCGCCAGCAGCCAACTTTCCGGCGTCCTGACTTTC. Protein: CASSQLSGVLTF.